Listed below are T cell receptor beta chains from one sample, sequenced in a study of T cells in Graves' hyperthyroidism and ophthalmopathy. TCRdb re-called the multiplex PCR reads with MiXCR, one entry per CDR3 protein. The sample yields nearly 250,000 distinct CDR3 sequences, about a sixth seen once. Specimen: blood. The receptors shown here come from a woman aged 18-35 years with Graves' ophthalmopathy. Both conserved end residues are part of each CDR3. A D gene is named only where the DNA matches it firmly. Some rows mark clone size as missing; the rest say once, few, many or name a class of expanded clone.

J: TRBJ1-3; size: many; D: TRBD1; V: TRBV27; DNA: TGTGCCAGCAGGTCGGGACAGTATGGGGACACCATATATTTT; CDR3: CASRSGQYGDTIYF
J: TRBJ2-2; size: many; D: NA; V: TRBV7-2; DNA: TGTGCCAGCAGCCCCATAGCGACGGCCGTAGACACCGGGGAGCTGTTTTTT; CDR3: CASSPIATAVDTGELFF
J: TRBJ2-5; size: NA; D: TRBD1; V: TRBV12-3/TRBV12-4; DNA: TGTGCCAGCAGTTCGGGACAGGGGGAGATCTTCATGGGGGAGACCCAGTACTTC; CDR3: CASSSGQGEIFMGETQYF
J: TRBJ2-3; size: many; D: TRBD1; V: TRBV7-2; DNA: TGTGCCAGCAGCACAACCGGGACAGGGAAGGCAGATACGCAGTATTTT; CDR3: CASSTTGTGKADTQYF
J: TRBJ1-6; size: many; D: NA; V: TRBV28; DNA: TGTGCCAGCAGAGCCCTGACAGGTGGATCACCCCTCCACTTT; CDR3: CASRALTGGSPLHF
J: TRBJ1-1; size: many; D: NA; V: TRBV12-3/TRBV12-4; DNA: TGTGCCAGCAGTCCACCGGCAGGGAGAGGGACTGAAGCTTTCTTT; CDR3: CASSPPAGRGTEAFF
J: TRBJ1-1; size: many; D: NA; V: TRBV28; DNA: TGTGCCAGCAGTACCATTTTTGCGGCGATGAACACTGAAGCTTTCTTT; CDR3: CASSTIFAAMNTEAFF
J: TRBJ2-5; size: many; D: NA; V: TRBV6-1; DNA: TGTGCCAGCAGTCATGGACACGGGGAGACCCAGTACTTC; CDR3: CASSHGHGETQYF
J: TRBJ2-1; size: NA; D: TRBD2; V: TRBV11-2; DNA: TGTGCCAGCAGCCCAGGGTGGCTAGCGGGGTTCCTTAGCTCCTACAATGAGCAGTTCTTC; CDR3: CASSPGWLAGFLSSYNEQFF
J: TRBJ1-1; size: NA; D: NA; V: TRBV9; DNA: TGTGCCAGCAGCGCACGACAGGACACTGAAGCTTTCTTT; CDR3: CASSARQDTEAFF
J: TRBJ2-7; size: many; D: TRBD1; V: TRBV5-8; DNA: TGTGCCAGCAGCTTGGTGGGACAGGCGTCCTACGAGCAGTACTTC; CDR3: CASSLVGQASYEQYF
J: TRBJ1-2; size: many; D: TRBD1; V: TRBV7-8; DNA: TGTGCCAGCAGCGCCCAGGGGGGGGTTGGGTATGGCTACACCTTC; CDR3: CASSAQGGVGYGYTF
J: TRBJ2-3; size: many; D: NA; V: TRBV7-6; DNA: TGTGCCAGCAGCCCAGGCCGGACAGATACGCAGTATTTT; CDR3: CASSPGRTDTQYF
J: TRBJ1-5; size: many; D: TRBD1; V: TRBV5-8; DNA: TGTGCCAGCAGCATACAGGGGGCCGGGCAGCCCCAGCATTTT; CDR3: CASSIQGAGQPQHF
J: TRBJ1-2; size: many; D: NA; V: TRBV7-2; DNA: TGTGCCAGCAGCAACGGGAGGGGTCCCTATGGCTACACCTTC; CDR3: CASSNGRGPYGYTF
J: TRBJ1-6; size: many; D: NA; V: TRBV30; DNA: TGTGCCTGGTCAGTGTGGGGGCCGTCACCCCTCCACTTT; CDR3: CAWSVWGPSPLHF
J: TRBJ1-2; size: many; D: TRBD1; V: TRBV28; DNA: TGTGCCAGCAGTTACGCCACAGGGGCGAACTATGGCTACACCTTC; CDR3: CASSYATGANYGYTF
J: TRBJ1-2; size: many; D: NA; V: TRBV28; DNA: TGTGCCAGCAGTTTAAACCTTAACTATGGCTACACCTTC; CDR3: CASSLNLNYGYTF
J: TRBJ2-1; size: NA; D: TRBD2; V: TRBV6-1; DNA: TGTGCCAGCAGCCAAGGACTAGCGGGAGAGTCGCAGTTCTTC; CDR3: CASSQGLAGESQFF
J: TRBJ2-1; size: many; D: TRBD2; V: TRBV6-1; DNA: TGTGCCAGCAGTGAGCTCCTTCTAGTAGCGGGGGGACATAGCTCCTACAATGAGCAGTTCTTC; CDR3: CASSELLLVAGGHSSYNEQFF
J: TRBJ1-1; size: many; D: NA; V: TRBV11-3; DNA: TGTGCCAGCAGCTTAGTTCTGGACCGATCTGGAGCTTTCTTT; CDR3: CASSLVLDRSGAFF
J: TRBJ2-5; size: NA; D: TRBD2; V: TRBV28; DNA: TGTGCCAGCAGAAGCAGACTGAGCGGGGGGGTGGGAGAGACCCAGTACTTC; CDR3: CASRSRLSGGVGETQYF
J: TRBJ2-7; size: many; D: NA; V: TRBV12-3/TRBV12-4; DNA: TGTGCCAGCAGTTCGACATCCTGGGGCCACGAGCAGTACTTC; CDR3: CASSSTSWGHEQYF
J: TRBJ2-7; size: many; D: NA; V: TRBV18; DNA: TGTGCCAGCTCACCAGGGGCGGATTACGAGCAGTACTTC; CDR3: CASSPGADYEQYF
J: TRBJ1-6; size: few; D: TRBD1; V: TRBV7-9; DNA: TGTGCCAGCAGCCGACACCCCACCGGGACAGGGAATAATTCACCCCTCCACTTT; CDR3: CASSRHPTGTGNNSPLHF
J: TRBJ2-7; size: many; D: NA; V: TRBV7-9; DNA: TGTGCCAGCAGCTTAGATTTGATGGTGTACGAGCAGTACTTC; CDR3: CASSLDLMVYEQYF
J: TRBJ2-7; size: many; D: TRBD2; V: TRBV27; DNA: TGTGCCAGCAGTTCACACTTAGCGGGGCCCACCTACGAGCAGTACTTC; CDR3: CASSSHLAGPTYEQYF